These 32 T cell receptor beta chains were sequenced from one sample in a study of OX40 agonist ivuxolimab in advanced cancers. The repertoire was sequenced with immunoSEQ multiplex PCR; TCRdb's copy has only in-frame clones and lacks some. Of about 66,000 clones in the sample, about nine tenths were seen once. The sequencing used CD4+ or CD8+ T cells sorted from blood, collected in a trial of the OX40 agonist ivuxolimab. The receptors were gathered from an adult with an advanced solid tumor such as melanoma, head and neck, liver or kidney cancer.

The chain recombines TRBV5-5 with TRBJ2-1; 11 bases align to TRBD2. Per the germline V gene, CDR1 is SGHKS and CDR2 is YYEKEE (reference sequence). The CDR3 runs to 20 residues. V gave up 1 base and J gave up 9 bases; unmatched junction bases: 21. CDR3 region: CASSLTWTSGLPIQGGEQFF. The CDR3 nucleotides are TGTGCCAGCAGCTTGACGTGGACTAGCGGGCTCCCGATACAGGGCGGTGAGCAGTTCTTC.

V usage is TRBV6-9 and J usage is TRBJ2-7, with 8 bases identical to TRBD2. CDR3 length: 15 amino acids. Trimming at V came to 1 base and at J to 0 bases, leaving 2 bases not matched to a gene. Germline CDR1 MNHGY, CDR2 SVAAGI. Here the CDR3 DNA reads TGTGCCAGCAGTTATTTGGCGGGGGGCTCCTACGAGCAGTACTTC. It specifies CASSYLAGGSYEQYF.

The chain is built from TRBV5-1 and TRBJ2-5; 9 bases align to TRBD2. The germline CDR1 and CDR2 sequences are SGHRS and YFSETQ. Unmatched junction bases numbered 6, after V lost 4 bases and J lost 2 bases. CDR3 size: 15 residues. The DNA of the CDR3 is TGCGCCAGCAGCCGCTCGACTAGCGGTCAAGAGACCCAGTACTTC. It specifies CASSRSTSGQETQYF.

The chain has TRBV18 and TRBJ2-3, with 8 bases fitting TRBD2. With V trimmed by 6 bases and J by 4 bases, 6 bases remained unmatched. The CDR3 sequence is 14 residues long. The germline gives CDR1 KGHSH, CDR2 LQKENI. DNA for the CDR3: TGTGCCAGCTCCCCAAAGCGGGGGTCAGATACGCAGTATTTT. This gives the protein CASSPKRGSDTQYF.

J is TRBJ1-5 and V is TRBV12-1. TRBV12-1 is a pseudogene segment. The CDR3 loop spans 17 amino acids. CDR3 region: CASSFVKQRGSDQPQHF. The DNA for the CDR3 is TGTGCCAGCAGCTTTGTCAAGCAACGGGGGTCGGATCAGCCCCAGCATTTT.

The sample holds one count of this clone. The genes are TRBV25-1 and TRBJ2-7; 8 bases align to TRBD1. The junction had 11 bases not matched to a gene; V was cut back by 6 bases and J by 1 base. The germline gives CDR1 MGHDK, CDR2 SYGVNS. This CDR3 spans 16 amino acids. Here the CDR3 DNA reads TGTGCCAGCAGCCTACAAGGGACAGGTTTTTCCTACGAGCAGTACTTC. This encodes CASSLQGTGFSYEQYF.

As DNA, the CDR3 is TGCGCCAGCAGCTTGTCGGAGTACGAGCAGTACTTC. Translating gives CASSLSEYEQYF. The chain uses TRBV5-1 and TRBJ2-7; D uncertain. In germline, CDR1 is SGHRS, CDR2 YFSETQ. The CDR3 has 12 residues. Trimming took off 1 base at V and 4 bases at J, with 6 bases between the two ends.

The J gene is TRBJ2-1, the V gene TRBV7-9, with D perhaps TRBD1 (6 bases). CDR3 length: 15 amino acids. CDR1 SEHNR and CDR2 FQNEAQ come from the germline V gene (reference sequence). V gave up 3 bases and J gave up 4 bases, with 13 bases separating them. The CDR3 spells CASSFIRTAYNEQFF. CDR3 DNA: TGTGCCAGCAGCTTTATCCGGACAGCTTACAATGAGCAGTTCTTC.

The chain couples TRBV5-1 to TRBJ1-2, with D unclear. Trimming took off 0 bases at V and 5 bases at J, with 14 bases between the two ends. The germline CDR1 and CDR2 sequences are SGHRS and YFSETQ. This CDR3 contains 15 residues. The DNA of the CDR3 is TGCGCCAGCAGCTTGGAGGTGACGACTACTTATGGCTACACCTTC. This sequence encodes CASSLEVTTTYGYTF.

The rearrangement links TRBV7-2 to TRBJ2-7, with TRBD2 matching over 7 bases. V shed 0 bases, J shed 0 bases, and the junction held 5 bases outside the gene matches. CDR3 length: 16 residues. CDR1 is SGHTA, CDR2 FQGNSA, per germline. In nucleotides, the CDR3 is TGTGCCAGCAGCTTAGCGGGGGGGTATAGCTCCTACGAGCAGTACTTC. Translated, it gives CASSLAGGYSSYEQYF.

The rearrangement uses TRBV6-5 and TRBJ1-4; possible D gene TRBD1, 6 bases. Germline V gene lookup returns CDR1 MNHEY and CDR2 SVGAGI. Trimming cost V 2 bases and J 6 bases, with 16 bases left between them. The length of the CDR3 is 16 residues. CDR3 nucleotide sequence: TGTGCCAGCAGTTACGATGTGGGGGGGGCGGATGAAAAACTGTTTTTT. Translated: CASSYDVGGADEKLFF.

As to this clone: Relative to the germline gene, one junction end is altered; a read error may explain this. The chain is built from TRBV7-7 and TRBJ2-6, with a possible D match to TRBD2 (6 bases). Looked up from germline, CDR1 is SSHAT and CDR2 is FNYEAQ (reference sequence). The CDR3 runs to 17 residues. CDR3 sequence: CASSPGAGGSGANVLTF. CDR3 nucleotide sequence: TGTGCTAGCAGCCCGGGAGCCGGGGGTAGTGGGGCCAACGTCCTGACTTTC. The full variable domain, rest sourced from reference TRBV7-7 and TRBJ2-6, is GAGVSQSPRYKVTKRGQDVTLRCDPISSHATLYWYQQALGQGPEFLTYFNYEAQPDKSGLPSDRFSAERPEGSISTLTIQRTEQRDSAMYRCASSPGAGGSGANVLTFGAGSRLTVL.

Only a few counts were recorded for this clone. V and J are TRBV2 and TRBJ2-1, with TRBD2 identical over 13 bases. Trimming cost V 5 bases and J 8 bases; bases outside gene matches: 9. Germline V gene data show CDR1 as SNHLY and CDR2 as FYNNEI. The CDR3 covers 16 residues. CDR3 DNA: TGTGCCAGCAGTTCGGGACTAGCGGGGTCTGGGGATGAGCAGTTCTTC. Translated: CASSSGLAGSGDEQFF.

This clone was picked up one time. This chain joins TRBV2 and TRBJ2-1; the D is unclear. With 7 bases removed from V and 2 bases from J, the gap between germline ends came to 9 bases. The length of the CDR3 is 13 residues. From germline, CDR1 is SNHLY and CDR2 FYNNEI. CDR3 in amino acids: CASTSRTYNEQFF. CDR3 DNA: TGTGCCAGCACGTCGAGAACCTACAATGAGCAGTTCTTC.

The chain joins TRBV9 to TRBJ1-1; D is possibly TRBD1 (6 bases). Germline lookup yields CDR1 SGDLS and CDR2 YYNGEE. Between the trimmed V and J ends, which lost 3 bases and 10 bases, there was a span of 16 bases. The CDR3 length is 13 residues. The CDR3, as DNA: TGTGCCAGCAGCGCCTCTACAGGGATGGGAGCTTTCTTT. Residues: CASSASTGMGAFF.

V and J are TRBV7-2 and TRBJ1-1; perhaps TRBD1 as D (5 bases). CDR1 and CDR2 (germline): SGHTA, FQGNSA. The ends were cut back, 7 bases at V and 1 base at J, with 16 bases in the middle. This CDR3 comprises 15 residues. The CDR3 bases are TGTGCCAGCACCTTCCAAGGGGTTTCGAACACTGAAGCTTTCTTT. Translated, it gives CASTFQGVSNTEAFF.

The chain employs TRBV18 and TRBJ2-7, with D possibly matching TRBD2 (5 bases). Trimming shortened V by 6 bases and J by 6 bases, and 15 bases separated the two germline ends. The CDR3 consists of 13 residues. Germline values: CDR1 KGHSH, CDR2 LQKENI. The CDR3 sequence: CASSREEGSEQYF. The CDR3 DNA sequence: TGTGCCAGCTCTCGGGAAGAGGGTTCCGAGCAGTACTTC.

A note on this clone: Because the CDR3's place on the DNA is in doubt, the DNA is left out and the CDR3 is given as listed by TCRdb. The rearrangement uses TRBV19 and TRBJ1-2. The CDR3 contains 12 residues when both ends are counted. Germline CDR1 reads LNHDA; CDR2 reads SQIVND (reference sequence). The chain's CDR3 is CASSSDWYGCTF.

This clone appeared a single time. The chain recombines TRBV9 with TRBJ2-5; 9 bases align to TRBD1. Per germline, CDR1 SGDLS and CDR2 YYNGEE. V shed 4 bases and J 5 bases; nucleotides not matched to a gene: 12. CDR3 length equals 16 residues. The CDR3 DNA reads as TGTGCCAGCAGCCCCCGGACAGGGGATGTTGTGGAGACCCAGTACTTC. Translation: CASSPRTGDVVETQYF.

The chain has TRBV18 and TRBJ1-6, with D tentatively TRBD1 (5 bases). With 4 bases removed from V and 5 bases from J, the gap between germline ends came to 6 bases. Germline V gene sequence: CDR1 KGHSH, CDR2 LQKENI. This CDR3 region has 13 residues. CDR3 sequence reads: CASSQGNNSPLHF. The CDR3 DNA reads TGTGCCAGCTCACAGGGGAATAATTCACCCCTCCACTTT.

The CDR3 reads CASSPPVRAHGYTF. The CDR3 region has the DNA TGTGCCAGCTCACCACCGGTAAGAGCGCATGGCTACACCTTC. The genes are TRBV18 and TRBJ1-2; no clear D gene. Trimming pared 0 bases from V and 6 bases from J, leaving 11 bases between. CDR1 is KGHSH, CDR2 LQKENI, per germline. This CDR3 contains 14 residues.

The rearrangement links TRBV7-3 to TRBJ2-3; D is unclear. V dropped 5 bases and J dropped 3 bases, with 6 bases sitting between them. In germline, CDR1 is SGHTA, CDR2 FQGTGA. The CDR3 spans 12 residues. CDR3 sequence: CASSMPTDTQYF. The CDR3 DNA follows: TGTGCCAGCAGCATGCCTACAGATACGCAGTATTTT.

Written as DNA, the CDR3 is TGTGCCAGCCACCAGGGGGGCAAAAACATTCAGTACTTC. It encodes CASHQGGKNIQYF. The chain employs TRBV19 and TRBJ2-4; D perhaps matches TRBD1 (7 bases). CDR1 and CDR2 from the germline V gene are LNHDA and SQIVND (reference sequence). The CDR3 totals 13 residues. V dropped 9 bases and J dropped 3 bases, with 12 bases sitting between them.

The rearrangement links TRBV7-8 to TRBJ1-1, with 7 bases aligning to TRBD1. V lost 5 bases, J lost 2 bases, and 5 bases stayed unmatched. This CDR3 has 14 residues. Germline loops: CDR1 SGHVS, CDR2 FQNEAQ. CDR3 in DNA: TGTGCCAGCAGCAACAGGGGTGTAAACACTGAAGCTTTCTTT. Protein product: CASSNRGVNTEAFF.

V and J are TRBV7-2 and TRBJ1-1; 7 bases line up with TRBD1. V lost 1 base and J lost 11; bases outside the gene matches: 4. The CDR3 runs 12 residues. From germline, CDR1 is SGHTA and CDR2 FQGNSA. CDR3 residues: CASSLVVQGAFF. The CDR3 DNA sequence: TGTGCCAGCAGCTTAGTCGTACAGGGGGCTTTCTTT.

The V and J genes are TRBV4-3 and TRBJ1-1; D gene uncertain. The CDR3 loop spans 13 amino acids. Trimming shortened V by 2 bases and J by 4 bases, and 8 bases separated the two germline ends. Germline V CDR1 and CDR2: LGHNA, YSLEER. This chain's CDR3 is CASSQLSGTEAFF. CDR3 sequence (DNA): TGCGCCAGCAGCCAATTGTCCGGCACTGAAGCTTTCTTT.

The chain is built from TRBV11-2 and TRBJ1-5, with TRBD1 identical over 7 bases. Germline V gives CDR1 SGHAT, CDR2 FQNNGV. Trimming cost V 9 bases and J 7 bases; bases outside gene matches: 9. This CDR3 is built from 13 residues. The CDR3 region has the DNA TGTGCCAGTTCCCGGGACAGACAGCAGCCCCAGCATTTT. It encodes CASSRDRQQPQHF.

This clone has ten or more counts. V gene TRBV19 combines with J gene TRBJ1-2; D unclear. Trimming shortened V by 0 bases and J by 4 bases, and 6 bases separated the two germline ends. There are 13 residues in the CDR3. CDR1 and CDR2 (germline): LNHDA, SQIVND (reference sequence). CDR3 sequence (DNA): TGTGCCAGTAGTATAGATTTCCTCTATGGCTACACCTTC. Protein sequence: CASSIDFLYGYTF.

The chain has TRBV7-2 and TRBJ1-1; D ambiguous. The CDR3 extends over 13 amino acids. Germline values: CDR1 SGHTA, CDR2 FQGNSA. Trimming took 1 base from V and 8 from J, leaving 11 bases between them. The CDR3 DNA reads TGTGCCAGCAGCTTAGGAGGTAAACGGGAAGCTTTCTTT. It translates to CASSLGGKREAFF.

V usage is TRBV10-3 and J usage is TRBJ2-7, with D hard to call. The CDR3 covers 13 residues. The V end was cut by 10 bases, the J end by 1 base, with 14 bases between. Germline V lookup: CDR1 ENHRY, CDR2 SYGVKD. The CDR3: CASHLDTSYEQYF. In DNA form, the CDR3 reads TGTGCCAGCCACTTAGACACATCCTACGAGCAGTACTTC.

The gene calls are TRBV7-2 and TRBJ2-1; a possible D gene is TRBD2 (6 bases). The germline V gene has CDR1 SGHTA and CDR2 FQGNSA. The CDR3 extends over 13 amino acids. The V end lost 1 base, the J end lost 15 bases, and 16 bases lay between the germline ends. The CDR3 bases are TGTGCCAGCAGCTTAGAGGTGGAGAGGGACTCGTTCTTC. This codes for CASSLEVERDSFF.

The CDR3 spells CASSPHRGQRRSYEQYF. Here the CDR3 DNA reads TGTGCCAGCAGTCCCCACAGGGGGCAACGACGATCCTACGAGCAGTACTTC. This chain joins TRBV25-1 and TRBJ2-7; TRBD1 aligns across 9 bases. CDR1 and CDR2 from the germline V gene are MGHDK and SYGVNS. The CDR3 has 17 amino acids. The ends lost 5 bases at V and 1 base at J; junction bases unmatched: 12.